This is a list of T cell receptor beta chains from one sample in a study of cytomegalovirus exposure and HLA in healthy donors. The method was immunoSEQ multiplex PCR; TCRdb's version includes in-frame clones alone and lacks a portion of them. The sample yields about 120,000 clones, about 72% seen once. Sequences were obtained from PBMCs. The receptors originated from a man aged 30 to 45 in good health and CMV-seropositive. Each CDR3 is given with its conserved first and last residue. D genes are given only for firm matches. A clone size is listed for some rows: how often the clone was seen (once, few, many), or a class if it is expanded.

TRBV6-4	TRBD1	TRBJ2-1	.	CASSAGGERNEQFF	TGTGCCAGCAGTGCAGGGGGCGAAAGAAATGAGCAGTTCTTC
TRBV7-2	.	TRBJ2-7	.	CASSLVRSSYSQYF	TGTGCCAGCAGCTTAGTACGGAGCAGCTACTCCCAGTACTTC
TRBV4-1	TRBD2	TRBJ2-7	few	CASSRIAGTREQYF	TGCGCCAGCAGCCGTATAGCGGGAACGCGGGAGCAGTACTTC
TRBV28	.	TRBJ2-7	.	CASSFVDLAHSYEQYF	TGTGCCAGCAGTTTTGTTGATCTAGCCCACTCCTACGAGCAGTACTTC
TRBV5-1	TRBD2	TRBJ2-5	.	CASSDPGGGETQYF	TGCGCCAGCAGCGACCCGGGAGGAGGGGAGACCCAGTACTTC
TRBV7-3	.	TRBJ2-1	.	CASSFFKGGDNEQFF	TGTGCCAGCAGCTTCTTTAAAGGGGGGGACAATGAGCAGTTCTTC
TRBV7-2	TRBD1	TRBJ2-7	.	CASSPGQTGVYEQYF	TGTGCCAGCAGCCCAGGCCAGACAGGGGTCTACGAGCAGTACTTC
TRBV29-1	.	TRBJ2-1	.	CSVRTGGGLYNEQFF	TGCAGCGTGCGGACGGGAGGGGGCCTCTACAATGAGCAGTTCTTC
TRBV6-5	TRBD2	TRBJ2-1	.	CASSRLAGGNEQFF	TGTGCCAGCAGCAGACTAGCAGGAGGGAATGAGCAGTTCTTC
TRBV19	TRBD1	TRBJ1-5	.	CASSIPGTGGNQPQHF	TGTGCCAGTAGTATCCCCGGGACAGGGGGCAATCAGCCCCAGCATTTT
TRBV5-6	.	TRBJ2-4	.	CASSFSNRAGDIQYF	TGTGCCAGCAGCTTCTCTAACAGGGCTGGGGACATTCAGTACTTC
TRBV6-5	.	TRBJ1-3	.	CASRPGTQGNTIYF	TGTGCCAGCAGGCCCGGGACACAAGGAAACACCATATATTTT